This T cell receptor beta chain was captured in a study of blood T cell repertoires in COVID-19. The overall study: T cells, B-cell-depleted T cells, or PBMCs provided the cDNA or gDNA that served as material.

TCRdb keeps only in-frame clones here, not all; method: immunoSEQ multiplex PCR. The sample shows about 60,000 clones, approximately 84% of them seen only once. The CDR3 contains 15 residues. J gave up 7 bases and V 4 bases, and 12 bases lay outside the gene matches. Germline lookup yields CDR1 SGHRS and CDR2 YFSETQ. Source material: peripheral blood. The receptor comes from a man in his 70s with active COVID-19. The chain is built from TRBV5-1 and TRBJ2-7, with 9 nucleotides matching TRBD2. The CDR3: CASSIVAGGPREQYF. The CDR3 DNA follows: TGCGCCAGCAGCATCGTCGCGGGAGGGCCTCGGGAGCAGTACTTC. The entire variable domain, with the rest obtained from reference TRBV5-1 and TRBJ2-7, is as follows: KAGVTQTPRYLIKTRGQQVTLSCSPISGHRSVSWYQQTPGQGLQFLFEYFSETQRNKGNFPGRFSGRQFSNSRSEMNVSTLELGDSALYLCASSIVAGGPREQYFGPGTRLTVT.